This T cell receptor (beta chain) was sequenced for a study of T cell responses to AZD1222 COVID-19 vaccine. Study conclusions and caveats: The sample set comprised mostly white British donors with more females, and clonal diversity was possibly underestimated. Baseline seropositives among AZD1222 recipients totaled only six or seven.

Profiled with immunoSEQ multiplex PCR; TCRdb holds only in-frame clones, not every one. The sample consists of about 180,000 clones, 88% of them appearing once. Combined were second doses at about 4 or about 12 weeks. With respect to this clone: Its antigen is unknown.

Between the trimmed V and J ends, which lost 3 bases and 9 bases, there was a span of 6 bases. CDR3 length equals 11 residues. Germline CDR1 reads LGHDT; CDR2 reads YNNKEL (reference sequence). The V gene is TRBV3-1 (or the pseudogene TRBV3-2), the J gene TRBJ2-4, with unresolved D. The starting material was peripheral blood, obtained 28 days after the second AZD1222 dose. This sequence originates from an adult who received the AZD1222 COVID-19 vaccine. Here the CDR3 DNA reads TGTGCCAGCAGCCACTTGGGCATTCAGTACTTC. Amino acids: CASSHLGIQYF.